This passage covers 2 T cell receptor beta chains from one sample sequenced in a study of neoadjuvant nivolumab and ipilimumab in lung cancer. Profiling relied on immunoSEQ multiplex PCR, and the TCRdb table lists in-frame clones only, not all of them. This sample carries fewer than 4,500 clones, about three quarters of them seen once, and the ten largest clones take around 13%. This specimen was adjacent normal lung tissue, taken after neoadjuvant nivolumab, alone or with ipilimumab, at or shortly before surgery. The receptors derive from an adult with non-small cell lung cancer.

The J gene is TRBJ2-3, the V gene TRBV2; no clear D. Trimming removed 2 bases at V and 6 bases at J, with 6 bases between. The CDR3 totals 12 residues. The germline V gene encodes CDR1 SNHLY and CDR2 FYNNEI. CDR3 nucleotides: TGTGCCAGCAGTGAACAGTCCGATACGCAGTATTTT. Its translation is CASSEQSDTQYF. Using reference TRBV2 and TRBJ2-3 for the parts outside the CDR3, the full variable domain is EPEVTQTPSHQVTQMGQEVILRCVPISNHLYFYWYRQILGQKVEFLVSFYNNEISEKSEIFDDQFSVERPDGSNFTLKIRSTKLEDSAMYFCASSEQSDTQYFGPGTRLTVL.

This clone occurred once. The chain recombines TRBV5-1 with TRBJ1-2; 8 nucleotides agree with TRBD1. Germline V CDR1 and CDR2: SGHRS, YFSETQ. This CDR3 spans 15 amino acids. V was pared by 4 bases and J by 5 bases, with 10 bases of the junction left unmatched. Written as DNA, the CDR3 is TGCGCCAGCAGCAAGACCGGGACAGGCTCTTATGGCTACACCTTC. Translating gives CASSKTGTGSYGYTF.